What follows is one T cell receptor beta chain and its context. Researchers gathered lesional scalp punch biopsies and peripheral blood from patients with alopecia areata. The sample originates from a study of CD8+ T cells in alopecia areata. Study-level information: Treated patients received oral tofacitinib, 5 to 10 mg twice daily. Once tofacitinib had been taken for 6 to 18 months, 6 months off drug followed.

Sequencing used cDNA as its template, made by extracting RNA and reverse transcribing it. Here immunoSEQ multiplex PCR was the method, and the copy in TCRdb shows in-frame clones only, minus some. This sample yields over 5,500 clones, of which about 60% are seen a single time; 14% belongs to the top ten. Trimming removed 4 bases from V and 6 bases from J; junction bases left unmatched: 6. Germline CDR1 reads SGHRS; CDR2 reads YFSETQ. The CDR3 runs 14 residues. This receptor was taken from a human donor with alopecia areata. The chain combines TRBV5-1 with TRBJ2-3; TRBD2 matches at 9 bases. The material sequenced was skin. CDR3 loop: CASSGGGGADTQYF. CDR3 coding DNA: TGCGCCAGCAGCGGCGGCGGGGGGGCCGATACGCAGTATTTT. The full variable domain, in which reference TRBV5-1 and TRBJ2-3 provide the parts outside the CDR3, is KAGVTQTPRYLIKTRGQQVTLSCSPISGHRSVSWYQQTPGQGLQFLFEYFSETQRNKGNFPGRFSGRQFSNSRSEMNVSTLELGDSALYLCASSGGGGADTQYFGPGTRLTVL.